This section outlines one T cell receptor beta chain sequence together with its context. Its matching antigen is unknown. Germline CDR1 SGHTA, CDR2 FQGTGA. The ends were cut back, 5 bases at V and 5 bases at J, with 15 bases in the middle. The CDR3 length is 15 residues. The sample originates from a study of siplizumab effects on memory and regulatory T cells. Study details: Mixed lymphocyte reactions were paired, with siplizumab at approximately 1 ug/mL or without drug.

General observations from the study: Siplizumab produced a significant reduction in alloreactive sequences that were traceable to unstimulated CD4+ memory cells. Whether the proliferating Tregs (from siplizumab cultures) were suppressive was not confirmed.

TCRdb's table, derived via immunoSEQ multiplex PCR, lists solely in-frame clones and lacks some. The sample lists 9,900 or so clones; around 45% were seen once. A 37°C coculture lasting roughly six days was applied to the mixed lymphocyte reaction cells. Labelling of responder PBMCs was performed with CFSE and of stimulator PBMCs with Violet Dye, followed by mixing at 1:1. The chain carries TRBV7-3 and TRBJ2-2; D not resolved. Specimen: CFSE-low (dividing) CD4+ T cells sorted from an allogeneic mixed lymphocyte reaction. The clonotype originates from a human donor in good health; the cells came from an allogeneic mixed lymphocyte reaction. CDR3 DNA: TGTGCCAGCAGCCCAACCCCGGGTGCGACCGGGGAGCTGTTTTTT. Its translation is CASSPTPGATGELFF.